This T cell receptor beta chain was found in a study of T-cell memory formation after mild COVID-19. Study findings and constraints: Pre-infection memory harbored some responding clones, suggesting cross-reactive memory joined.

This clonotype was seen a few times. What it recognizes is unknown. The junction had 7 bases not matched to a gene; V was cut back by 7 bases and J by 6 bases. Germline CDR1 and CDR2: SGHRS and YFSETQ. This CDR3 is 13 amino acids long. One entry per CDR3 protein, called by TCRdb with MiXCR from the 5' RACE reads. The top ten hold around 21% of the sample, which has under 300,000 distinct CDR3 sequences, approximately 10% seen once. This chain links TRBV5-1 with TRBJ2-3, with TRBD2 matching over 8 bases. Sequencing was performed on PBMCs or a T cell subset sorted from them (not recorded which). The sequence was obtained from a man younger than 30 who had mild COVID-19 (a few samples of this study predate the infection). Cell type and time point are not known. CDR3 sequence (DNA): TGCGCCAGCGCCGGGACTAGTACGGATACGCAGTATTTT. As protein: CASAGTSTDTQYF.